This TCR beta chain was obtained from a study of early T cells in non-severe SARS-CoV-2 infection. Overall study context: The study sequenced bulk RNA from unsorted whole blood, with chains unpaired.

Molecules of cDNA were individually given unique molecular identifiers that were attached to them. A single record per CDR3 protein comes from TCRdb applying MiXCR to the 5' RACE reads. The profile shows about 83,000 distinct CDR3 sequences, over 11% of them singletons. Notes on this clonotype: Its antigen is unknown.

Findings and limits, study-wide: Comparison of clonotypes with VDJdb favored anti-spike CD8 responses while missing private and CD4 specificities.

Germline assignment: CDR1 SGHVS and CDR2 FQNEAQ. The CDR3 covers 15 residues. V lost 5 bases and J lost 2; bases outside the gene matches: 5. Sequencing was done on a sample of whole blood. This sequence joins TRBV7-8 and TRBJ2-2; 7 bases fit TRBD1. The TCR was taken from an adult who was a healthcare worker with PCR-confirmed SARS-CoV-2 infection or an uninfected control (not recorded which). The CDR3 DNA sequence: TGTGCCAGCAGCGCGGACAGGCTAAACACCGGGGAGCTGTTTTTT. This codes for CASSADRLNTGELFF.